The clone carrying this TCR beta chain has only a few counts. Antigen unknown. The entry originates in a study of OX40 agonist ivuxolimab in advanced cancers. Study-level information: Therapy given before enrollment (anti-PD-1, anti-PD-L1 or anti-CTLA-4) was allowed, and around 44% had some. Study observations and caveats: Not determined was the antigen specificity of the expanded peripheral T cells. Partial responders at 0.1-3.0 mg/kg showed near-lowest clonal expansion. The average count of expanded clones was higher among CD8+ T cells than among CD4+.

Sequencing used immunoSEQ multiplex PCR; TCRdb keeps in-frame clones, though not all of them. Of some 100,000 clones listed, 84% are singletons. Sample: CD4+ or CD8+ T cells sorted from blood, taken in a trial of the OX40 agonist ivuxolimab. The receptor was derived from an adult with an advanced solid tumor such as melanoma, head and neck, liver or kidney cancer.

The CDR3: CASSLTQTYEQYF. The CDR3 coding sequence is TGTGCCAGCAGTTTGACCCAAACCTACGAGCAGTACTTC. The chain uses TRBV28 and TRBJ2-7, with D unclear. Germline V CDR1 and CDR2: MDHEN, SYDVKM. The V end was cut by 3 bases, the J end by 2 bases, with 8 bases between. The CDR3 runs 13 residues.